Following are 28 T cell receptor beta chains from one sample sequenced in a study of beta chain features in type 1 diabetes. What was sequenced were expressed TCRB transcripts, since all of the isolated RNA had been reverse transcribed. Clones were read by immunoSEQ multiplex PCR, and TCRdb kept only the in-frame ones, dropping some. The data show roughly 330,000 clones, with roughly 11% seen just once and about 0.015% held by the top ten. The sequencing input was naive CD4+ T cells from blood. Every receptor here comes from a woman aged 25 to 45 in good health.

This clone turned up a few times. This rearrangement joins TRBV20-1 to TRBJ2-3; a weak D match, TRBD2 (5 bases). Per germline, CDR1 DFQATT and CDR2 SNEGSKA (reference sequence). This CDR3 spans 11 amino acids. CDR3 in amino acids: CGTERADTQYF. CDR3 coding DNA: TGCGGCACGGAGAGGGCAGATACGCAGTATTTT.

This chain links TRBV11-2 with TRBJ1-1, with TRBD1 identical over 12 bases. Unmatched junction bases numbered 8, after V lost 3 bases and J lost 3 bases. CDR3 length: 17 amino acids. Germline values: CDR1 SGHAT, CDR2 FQNNGV. The CDR3 region is CASSLGPGQGADTEAFF. The CDR3 DNA is TGTGCCAGCAGCTTGGGGCCGGGACAGGGGGCGGACACTGAAGCTTTCTTT.

The chain combines TRBV7-8 with TRBJ2-7, with 10 bases that match TRBD2. The CDR3 covers 14 residues. CDR1 and CDR2 from the germline V gene are SGHVS and FQNEAQ. V lost 3 bases and J lost 4; bases outside the gene matches: 3. The CDR3 region is CASSLGLASYEQYF. CDR3 DNA sequence: TGTGCCAGCAGCTTGGGACTAGCGAGTTACGAGCAGTACTTC.

This clone was detected only a few times. The chain has TRBV18 and TRBJ2-7; 7 bases agree with TRBD1. Germline V lookup: CDR1 KGHSH, CDR2 LQKENI. Unmatched junction bases numbered 1, after V lost 2 bases and J lost 3 bases. The CDR3 runs to 13 residues. The CDR3 reads CASSPGTDYEQYF. In DNA form, the CDR3 reads TGTGCCAGCTCACCAGGGACAGACTACGAGCAGTACTTC.

The rearrangement uses TRBV15 and TRBJ2-3; the match to TRBD2 covers 7 bases. This CDR3 comprises 15 residues. Germline V gives CDR1 LNHNV, CDR2 YYDKDF (reference sequence). The V segment lost 1 base and the J segment 0 bases; nucleotides outside the gene matches: 1. CDR3 sequence reads: CATSRGSGSTDTQYF. CDR3 sequence (DNA): TGTGCCACCAGCAGAGGTAGCGGGAGCACAGATACGCAGTATTTT.

This clone was observed a handful of times. This chain connects TRBV9 to TRBJ2-1; TRBD1 matches at 7 bases. The CDR3 covers 16 residues. The V gene's germline CDR1 is SGDLS and CDR2 YYNGEE. V lost 0 bases and J lost 7; bases outside the gene matches: 10. The CDR3 here is CASSVGGGTGVNEQFF. CDR3 in DNA: TGTGCCAGCAGCGTAGGTGGGGGCACAGGGGTGAATGAGCAGTTCTTC.

This sequence joins TRBV23-1 and TRBJ2-1, with D unresolved. Being an ORF, TRBV23-1 has a function that is uncertain. The CDR3 has 13 amino acids. V lost 0 bases, J lost 8 bases, and 8 bases lay in between. CDR3 loop: CASSQSVGYEQFF. The CDR3 bases are TGCGCCAGCAGTCAATCGGTGGGCTATGAGCAGTTCTTC.

This clone was found a few times. The chain combines TRBV10-3 with TRBJ2-7, with 10 bases fitting TRBD1. Trimming at V came to 3 bases and at J to 0 bases, leaving 5 bases not matched to a gene. The CDR3 is made up of 16 amino acids. Germline V gene lookup returns CDR1 ENHRY and CDR2 SYGVKD. This CDR3 reads CAISEPGQGTSYEQYF. CDR3 DNA sequence: TGTGCCATCAGTGAACCGGGACAGGGGACCTCCTACGAGCAGTACTTC.

This clone was detected only a few times. In nucleotides, the CDR3 is TGTGCCAGCAGTACGACTAGCGGGAGGACAGATACGCAGTATTTT. Protein product: CASSTTSGRTDTQYF. V usage is TRBV6-5 and J usage is TRBJ2-3; TRBD2 matches 13 bases. J gave up 3 bases and V 5 bases, and 2 bases lay outside the gene matches. The CDR3 has 15 amino acids. Per germline, CDR1 MNHEY and CDR2 SVGAGI.

The sample holds a few counts of this clone. The chain couples TRBV30 to TRBJ1-5; 9 nucleotides agree with TRBD1. Looked up from germline, CDR1 is GTSNPN and CDR2 is SVGIG (reference sequence). The junction had 8 bases not matched to a gene; V was cut back by 4 bases and J by 4 bases. There are 15 residues in the CDR3. The CDR3 region is CAWKSGTGPNQPQHF. CDR3 nucleotide sequence: TGTGCCTGGAAGTCGGGGACAGGGCCTAATCAGCCCCAGCATTTT.

This clone was detected a few times. V usage is TRBV5-4 and J usage is TRBJ2-7; 12 nucleotides agree with TRBD2. The CDR3 is 15 amino acids. J gave up 1 base and V 3 bases, and 2 bases lay outside the gene matches. Germline CDR1 SGHNT, CDR2 YYREEE (reference sequence). The CDR3 sequence is CASSYGTSGSYEQYF. The CDR3 DNA reads as TGTGCCAGCAGCTACGGGACTAGCGGGTCCTACGAGCAGTACTTC.

The CDR3 nucleotides read TGTGCCAGCAGTGATCCGGGACAGGGGAGCACCGGGGAGCTGTTTTTT. It is translated as CASSDPGQGSTGELFF. This chain joins TRBV28 and TRBJ2-2; 10 positions match TRBD1. V lost 5 bases and J lost 4; bases outside the gene matches: 7. CDR1 MDHEN and CDR2 SYDVKM come from the germline V gene. This CDR3 has 16 residues.

This clone occurred a few times. The chain links TRBV4-1 to TRBJ2-7, with a tentative D call TRBD1 (5 bases). The V gene lost 4 bases and the J gene lost 1 base, with 11 bases spanning the gap. The CDR3 loop spans 14 amino acids. CDR1 MGHRA and CDR2 YSYEKL come from the germline V gene. CDR3 region: CASSPQGGSYEQYF. DNA for the CDR3: TGCGCCAGCAGCCCTCAGGGTGGGTCCTACGAGCAGTACTTC.

The chain links TRBV6-6 to TRBJ2-5; D might be TRBD2 (6 bases). The V gene lost 6 bases and the J gene lost 5 bases, with 13 bases spanning the gap. CDR3 length equals 13 residues. Germline values: CDR1 MNHNY, CDR2 SVGAGI (reference sequence). CDR3 bases: TGTGCCAGCAGCCCAGGCGGGGATGAGACCCAGTACTTC. It encodes CASSPGGDETQYF.

The chain carries TRBV30 and TRBJ1-3; unclear D gene. V lost 4 bases and J lost 1, with 8 bases in between. The CDR3 sequence is 13 residues long. In germline, CDR1 is GTSNPN, CDR2 SVGIG (reference sequence). CDR3 amino acids: CAWNAMSGNTIYF. CDR3 coding DNA: TGTGCCTGGAACGCGATGTCTGGAAACACCATATATTTT.

The rearrangement joins TRBV5-4 to TRBJ2-3; 8 nucleotides align to TRBD1. CDR1 and CDR2 from the germline V gene are SGHNT and YYREEE (reference sequence). CDR3 length: 15 residues. V was clipped by 4 bases and J by 2 bases; unmatched bases: 6. The CDR3 DNA reads as TGTGCCAGCAGCAACCGGGACAGGCTCACAGATACGCAGTATTTT. Its protein product is CASSNRDRLTDTQYF.

This clone has only a few counts. The chain uses TRBV18 and TRBJ2-5; D is possibly TRBD2 (6 bases). Trimming took 4 bases from V and 4 from J, leaving 13 bases between them. This CDR3 is 14 amino acids long. Germline-derived CDR1 and CDR2 are KGHSH and LQKENI. This CDR3 is CASSLRRAGETQYF. CDR3 in DNA: TGTGCCAGCTCACTAAGGAGGGCCGGAGAGACCCAGTACTTC.

The count of this clone is one. This chain connects TRBV18 to TRBJ2-1; 12 bases match TRBD2. The germline gives CDR1 KGHSH, CDR2 LQKENI. The CDR3 has 18 amino acids. V shed 6 bases, J shed 9 bases, and the junction held 18 bases outside the gene matches. This chain's CDR3 is CASSPGLAGYEGVGEQFF. In nucleotides, the CDR3 is TGTGCCAGCTCTCCCGGACTAGCGGGATATGAAGGGGTTGGTGAGCAGTTCTTC.

The chain combines TRBV6-5 with TRBJ2-5, with D tentatively TRBD2 (6 bases). V lost 3 bases to trimming and J lost 5 bases, with 13 bases between them. The CDR3 extends over 14 amino acids. CDR1 and CDR2 from the germline V gene are MNHEY and SVGAGI. DNA of the CDR3: TGTGCCAGCAGTTATAGGGGAGGCGGTGAGACCCAGTACTTC. Its protein product is CASSYRGGGETQYF.

This clone was detected a few times. The rearrangement uses TRBV6-5 and TRBJ2-6; a possible D gene is TRBD1 (6 bases). Trimming cost V 5 bases and J 0 bases, with 8 bases left between them. The CDR3 sequence is 15 residues long. CDR1 is MNHEY, CDR2 SVGAGI, per germline. CDR3 DNA sequence: TGTGCCAGCAGTGGACAGAACTCTGGGGCCAACGTCCTGACTTTC. Translated: CASSGQNSGANVLTF.

In this sample, this clone turned up a few times. J is TRBJ2-3 and V is TRBV30; D is possibly TRBD2 (6 bases). Germline assignment: CDR1 GTSNPN and CDR2 SVGIG (reference sequence). This CDR3 has 15 amino acids. Trimming took off 0 bases at V and 2 bases at J, with 12 bases between the two ends. In nucleotides, the CDR3 is TGTGCCTGGAGTGTTGTAGCGGACTACACAGATACGCAGTATTTT. Its protein product is CAWSVVADYTDTQYF. The variable domain in full, completed from reference TRBV30 and TRBJ2-3, reads SQTIHQWPATLVQPVGSPLSLECTVEGTSNPNLYWYRQAAGRGLQLLFYSVGIGQISSEVPQNLSASRPQDRQFILSSKKLLLSDSGFYLCAWSVVADYTDTQYFGPGTRLTVL.

This clone was recorded a few times. V is TRBV7-9 and J is TRBJ1-5; tentative D call: TRBD1 (5 bases). Germline loops: CDR1 SEHNR, CDR2 FQNEAQ (reference sequence). The length of the CDR3 is 18 residues. With 1 base removed from V and 2 bases from J, the gap between germline ends came to 18 bases. The CDR3 DNA sequence: TGTGCCAGCAGCTTAGGGGACTCTTACCCTTTAGGCAATCAGCCCCAGCATTTT. Its protein is CASSLGDSYPLGNQPQHF.

V is TRBV14 and J is TRBJ2-5; D might be TRBD1 (5 bases). The V gene's germline CDR1 is SGHDN and CDR2 FVKESK. CDR3 length: 13 amino acids. V was pared by 5 bases and J by 2 bases, with 9 bases between. This chain's CDR3 is CASSDRKQETQYF. CDR3 DNA sequence: TGTGCCAGCAGCGACAGAAAACAAGAGACCCAGTACTTC.

The chain links TRBV5-5 to TRBJ2-3; TRBD1 matches at 7 bases. The CDR3 has 15 amino acids. J was trimmed by 3 bases and V by 5 bases; bases with no gene match: 9. Germline V gene data show CDR1 as SGHKS and CDR2 as YYEKEE (reference sequence). CDR3 bases: TGTGCCAGCAGTCCCACAGTACAGGGGACAGATACGCAGTATTTT. Amino acid sequence: CASSPTVQGTDTQYF. Looking up the rest from reference TRBV5-5 and TRBJ2-3 gives the full variable domain: DAGVTQSPTHLIKTRGQQVTLRCSPISGHKSVSWYQQVLGQGPQFIFQYYEKEERGRGNFPDRFSARQFPNYSSELNVNALLLGDSALYLCASSPTVQGTDTQYFGPGTRLTVL.

This clone was detected only a few times. This chain joins TRBV18 and TRBJ2-7; 7 positions agree with TRBD1. The germline gives CDR1 KGHSH, CDR2 LQKENI. J lost 3 bases, V lost 2 bases, and 7 bases had no gene match. This CDR3 is built from 15 residues. CDR3 coding DNA: TGTGCCAGCTCACCAACCCCGGGACAGCACTACGAGCAGTACTTC. This gives the protein CASSPTPGQHYEQYF.

This chain connects TRBV18 to TRBJ2-1, with 10 bases fitting TRBD2. CDR3 length: 14 amino acids. V lost 1 base, J lost 10 bases, and 4 bases stayed unmatched. Germline V CDR1 and CDR2: KGHSH, LQKENI. This CDR3 reads CASSPRVAGGEQFF. CDR3 coding DNA: TGTGCCAGCTCACCACGGGTAGCGGGAGGCGAGCAGTTCTTC.

This clone was detected a few times. This chain uses TRBV18 with TRBJ2-7; 11 nucleotides match TRBD2. This CDR3 spans 15 amino acids. Germline V gene lookup returns CDR1 KGHSH and CDR2 LQKENI. Germline trimming cut 5 bases from V and 4 bases from J; bases unmatched to any gene: 7. The CDR3 here is CASSELAGVLYEQYF. In DNA, the CDR3 is TGTGCCAGCTCAGAACTAGCGGGAGTTTTATACGAGCAGTACTTC.

The CDR3 DNA follows: TGTGCCAGCAGCTTTACCGGAGGTGGGACAGATACGCAGTATTTT. This sequence encodes CASSFTGGGTDTQYF. This chain uses TRBV7-9 with TRBJ2-3; the D gene is possibly TRBD2 (5 bases). Germline V gene lookup returns CDR1 SEHNR and CDR2 FQNEAQ (reference sequence). CDR3 size: 15 residues. Trimming left V 3 bases short and J 3 bases short, with 13 bases between.